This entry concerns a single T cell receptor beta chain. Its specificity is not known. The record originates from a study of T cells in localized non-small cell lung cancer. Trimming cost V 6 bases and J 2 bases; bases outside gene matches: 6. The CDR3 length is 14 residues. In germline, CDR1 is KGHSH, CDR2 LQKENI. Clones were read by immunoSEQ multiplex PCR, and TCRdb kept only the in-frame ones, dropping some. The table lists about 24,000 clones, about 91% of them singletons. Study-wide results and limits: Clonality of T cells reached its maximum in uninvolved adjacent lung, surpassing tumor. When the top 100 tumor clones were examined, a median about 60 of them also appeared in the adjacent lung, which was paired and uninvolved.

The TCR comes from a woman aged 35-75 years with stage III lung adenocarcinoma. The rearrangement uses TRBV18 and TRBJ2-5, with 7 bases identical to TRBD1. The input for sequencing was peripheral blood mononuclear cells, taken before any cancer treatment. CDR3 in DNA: TGTGCCAGCTCGCTGAACAGGGGACAAGAGACCCAGTACTTC. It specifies CASSLNRGQETQYF.